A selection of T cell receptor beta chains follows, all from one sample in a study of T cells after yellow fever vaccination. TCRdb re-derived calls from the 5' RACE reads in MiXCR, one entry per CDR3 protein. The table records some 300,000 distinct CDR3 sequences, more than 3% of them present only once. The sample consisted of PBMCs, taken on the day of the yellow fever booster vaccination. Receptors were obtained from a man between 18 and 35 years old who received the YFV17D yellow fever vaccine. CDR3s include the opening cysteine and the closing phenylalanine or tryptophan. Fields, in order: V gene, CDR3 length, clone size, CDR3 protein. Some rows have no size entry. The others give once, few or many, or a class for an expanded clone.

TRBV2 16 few CASSDPGLAATDTQYF
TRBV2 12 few CATLHLQETQYF
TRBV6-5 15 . CASSYSRLLNTEAFF
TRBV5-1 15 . CASSLGYREGGELFF
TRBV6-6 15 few CASNSVGGAPYEQYF
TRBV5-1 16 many CASSMDRGSSGNTIYF
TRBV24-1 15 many CATSDGRDHADTQYF
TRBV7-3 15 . CASSIDRTSTDTQYF
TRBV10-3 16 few CAIIDGRGGSTDTQYF
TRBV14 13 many CASSRSTGDSYTF
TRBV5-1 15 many CASSSVQTGSYEQYF
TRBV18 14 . CASTGQNSNQPQHF
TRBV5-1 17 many CASSLGTARGANSPLHF
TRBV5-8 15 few CASSLGSTSQETQYF
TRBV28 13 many CASRQGSNQPQHF
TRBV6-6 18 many CASSYVASGGPSLREQYF
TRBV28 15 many CASSLWGPNTGELFF
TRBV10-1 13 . CASSGVDRGEQYF